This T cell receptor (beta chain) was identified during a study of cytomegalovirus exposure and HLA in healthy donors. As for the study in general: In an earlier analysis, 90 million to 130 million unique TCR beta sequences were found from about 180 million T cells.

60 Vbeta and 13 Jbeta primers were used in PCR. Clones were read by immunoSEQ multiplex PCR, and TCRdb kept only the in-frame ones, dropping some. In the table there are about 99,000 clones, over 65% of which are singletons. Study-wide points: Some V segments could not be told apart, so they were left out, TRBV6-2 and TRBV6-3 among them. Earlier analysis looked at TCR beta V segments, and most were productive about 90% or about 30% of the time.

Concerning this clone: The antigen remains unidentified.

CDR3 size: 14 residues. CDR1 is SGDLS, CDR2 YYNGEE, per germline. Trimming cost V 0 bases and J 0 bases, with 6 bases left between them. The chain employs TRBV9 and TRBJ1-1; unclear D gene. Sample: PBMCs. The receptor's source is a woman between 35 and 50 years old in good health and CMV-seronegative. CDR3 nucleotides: TGTGCCAGCAGCGTAGTCGGGGTGAACACTGAAGCTTTCTTT. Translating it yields CASSVVGVNTEAFF.